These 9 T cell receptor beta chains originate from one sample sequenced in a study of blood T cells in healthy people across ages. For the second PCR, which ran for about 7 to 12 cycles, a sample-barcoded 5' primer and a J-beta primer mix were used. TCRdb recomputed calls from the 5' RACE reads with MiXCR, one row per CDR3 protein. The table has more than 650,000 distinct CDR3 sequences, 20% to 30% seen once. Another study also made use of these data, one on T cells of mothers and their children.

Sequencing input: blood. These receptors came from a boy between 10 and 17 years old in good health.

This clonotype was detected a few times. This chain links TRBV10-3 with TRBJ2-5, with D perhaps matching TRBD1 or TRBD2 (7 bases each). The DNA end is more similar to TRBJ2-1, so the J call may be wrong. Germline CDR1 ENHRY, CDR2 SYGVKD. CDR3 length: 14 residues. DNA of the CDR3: TGTGCCATCGGGGAGGGGGCCCTAAACAATGAGCAGTTCTTC. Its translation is CAIGEGALNNEQFF.

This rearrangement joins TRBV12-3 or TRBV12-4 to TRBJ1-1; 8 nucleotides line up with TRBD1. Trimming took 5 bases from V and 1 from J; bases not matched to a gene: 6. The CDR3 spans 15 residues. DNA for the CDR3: TGTGCCAGCAGTCTAGGACAGGGATCGAACACTGAAGCTTTCTTT. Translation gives CASSLGQGSNTEAFF.

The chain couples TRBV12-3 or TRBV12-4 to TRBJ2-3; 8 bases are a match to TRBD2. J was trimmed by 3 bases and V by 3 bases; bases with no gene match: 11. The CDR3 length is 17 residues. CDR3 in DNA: TGTGCCAGCAGTTTGGGCAGGGCGGGGGGAAGAACAGATACGCAGTATTTT. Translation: CASSLGRAGGRTDTQYF.

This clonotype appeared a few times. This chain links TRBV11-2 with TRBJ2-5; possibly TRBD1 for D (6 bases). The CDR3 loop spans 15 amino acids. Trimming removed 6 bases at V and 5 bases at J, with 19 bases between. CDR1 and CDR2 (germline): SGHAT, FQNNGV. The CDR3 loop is CASREREGVWETQYF. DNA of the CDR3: TGTGCCAGCAGGGAAAGAGAGGGGGTGTGGGAGACCCAGTACTTC. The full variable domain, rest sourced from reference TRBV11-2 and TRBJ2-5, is EAGVAQSPRYKIIEKRQSVAFWCNPISGHATLYWYQQILGQGPKLLIQFQNNGVVDDSQLPKDRFSAERLKGVDSTLKIQPAKLEDSAVYLCASREREGVWETQYFGPGTRLLVL.

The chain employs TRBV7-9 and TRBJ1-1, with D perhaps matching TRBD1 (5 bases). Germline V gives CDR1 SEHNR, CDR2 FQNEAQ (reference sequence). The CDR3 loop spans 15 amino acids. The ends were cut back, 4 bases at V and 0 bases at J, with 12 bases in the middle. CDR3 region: CASSSGGTMNTEAFF. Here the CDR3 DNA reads TGTGCCAGCAGCTCTGGAGGGACCATGAACACTGAAGCTTTCTTT. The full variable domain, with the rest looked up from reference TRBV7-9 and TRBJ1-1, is DTGVSQNPRHKITKRGQNVTFRCDPISEHNRLYWYRQTLGQGPEFLTYFQNEAQLEKSRLLSDRFSAERPKGSFSTLEIQRTEQGDSAMYLCASSSGGTMNTEAFFGQGTRLTVV.

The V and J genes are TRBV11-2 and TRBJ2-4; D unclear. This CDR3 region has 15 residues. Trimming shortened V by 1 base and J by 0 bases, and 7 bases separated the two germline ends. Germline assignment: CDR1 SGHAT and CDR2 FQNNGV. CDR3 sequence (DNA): TGTGCCAGCAGCTTAGGACAAGTAGCCAAAAACATTCAGTACTTC. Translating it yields CASSLGQVAKNIQYF.

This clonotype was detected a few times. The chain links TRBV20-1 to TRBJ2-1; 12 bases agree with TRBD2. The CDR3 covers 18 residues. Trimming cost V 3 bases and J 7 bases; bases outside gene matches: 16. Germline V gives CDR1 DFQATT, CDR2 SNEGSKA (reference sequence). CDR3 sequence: CSASLLQTSGGRPNEQFF. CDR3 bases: TGCAGTGCTAGCCTCCTACAAACTAGCGGGGGGCGGCCGAATGAGCAGTTCTTC.

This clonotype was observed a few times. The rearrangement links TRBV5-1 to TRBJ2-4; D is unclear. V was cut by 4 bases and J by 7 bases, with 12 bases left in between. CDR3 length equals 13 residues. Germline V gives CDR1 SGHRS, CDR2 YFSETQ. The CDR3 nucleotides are TGCGCCAGCAGCCGCGCCACCGGGAACATTCAGTACTTC. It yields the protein CASSRATGNIQYF. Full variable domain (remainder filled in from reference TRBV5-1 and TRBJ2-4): KAGVTQTPRYLIKTRGQQVTLSCSPISGHRSVSWYQQTPGQGLQFLFEYFSETQRNKGNFPGRFSGRQFSNSRSEMNVSTLELGDSALYLCASSRATGNIQYFGAGTRLSVL.

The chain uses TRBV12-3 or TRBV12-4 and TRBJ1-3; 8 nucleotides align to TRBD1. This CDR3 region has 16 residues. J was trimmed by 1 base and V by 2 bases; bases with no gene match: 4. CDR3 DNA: TGTGCCAGCAGTTTAAGCAGGGGGCTATCTGGAAACACCATATATTTT. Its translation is CASSLSRGLSGNTIYF.